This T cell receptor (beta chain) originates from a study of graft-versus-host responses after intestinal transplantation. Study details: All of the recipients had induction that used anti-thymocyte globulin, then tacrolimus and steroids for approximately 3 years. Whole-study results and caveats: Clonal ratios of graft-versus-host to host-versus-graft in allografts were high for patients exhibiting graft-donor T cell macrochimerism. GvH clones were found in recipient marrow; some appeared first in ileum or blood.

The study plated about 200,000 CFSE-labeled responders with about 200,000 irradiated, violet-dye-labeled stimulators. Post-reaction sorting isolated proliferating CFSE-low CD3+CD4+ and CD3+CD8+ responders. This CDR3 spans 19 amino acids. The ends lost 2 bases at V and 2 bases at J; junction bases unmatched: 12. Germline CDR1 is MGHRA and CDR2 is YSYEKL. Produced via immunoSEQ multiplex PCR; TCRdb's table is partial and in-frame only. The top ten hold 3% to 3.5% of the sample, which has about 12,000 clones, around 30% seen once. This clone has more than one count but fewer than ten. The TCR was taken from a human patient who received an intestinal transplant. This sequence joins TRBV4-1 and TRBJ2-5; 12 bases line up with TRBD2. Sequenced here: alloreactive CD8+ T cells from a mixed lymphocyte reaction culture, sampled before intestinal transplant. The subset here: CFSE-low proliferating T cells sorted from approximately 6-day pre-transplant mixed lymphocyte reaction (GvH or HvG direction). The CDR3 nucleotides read TGCGCCAGCAGCCAATCGACTAGCGGGAGACGAGGCTCGCAAGAGACCCAGTACTTC. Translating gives CASSQSTSGRRGSQETQYF.